This TCR beta chain was profiled in a study of shared clonotypes between healthy human individuals. Profiled with immunoSEQ multiplex PCR; TCRdb holds only in-frame clones, not every one. The data hold roughly 2,500,000 clones, with approximately 93% observed a single time. Germline CDR1 SGHNT, CDR2 YYREEE (reference sequence). The germline V and J ends were trimmed by 3 bases and 4 bases, with 10 bases remaining between them. CDR3 length: 13 amino acids. The J gene is TRBJ1-2, the V gene TRBV5-4, with a possible D match to TRBD1 (6 bases). The receptor was derived from a man younger than 35 in good health. Some clones in this sample may be carry-over from other donors' samples. Sequenced: naive CD4+ T cells from PBMCs. The subset was: CD45RA+ positively selected. CDR3 region: CASSSQGGYGYTF. Here the CDR3 DNA reads TGTGCCAGCAGCTCACAGGGTGGCTATGGCTACACCTTC.